The rows below give T cell receptor beta chains drawn from one sample of a study of cytomegalovirus exposure and HLA in healthy donors. Sequencing used immunoSEQ multiplex PCR; TCRdb keeps in-frame clones, though not all of them. The sample includes under 200,000 clones, approximately 81% of them seen just once. Sequencing was performed on PBMCs. The receptor set was obtained from a man aged 18 to 29 in good health and CMV-seronegative. CDR3s leave out the opening cysteine and the closing phenylalanine or tryptophan. Each record gives: V gene, clone size, J gene, CDR3 protein. Some rows have no size entry. The others give once, few or many, or a class for an expanded clone.

>TRBV11-2|.|TRBJ2-3
ASSPVRDTQY
>TRBV28|.|TRBJ1-4
ASSLRTELYEKLF
>TRBV4-3|once|TRBJ2-3
ASSSVGASTDTQY
>TRBV18|.|TRBJ2-7
ASSPAGYEQY
>TRBV19|.|TRBJ1-4
ASSPGGANEKLF
>TRBV5-5|.|TRBJ1-5
ASSLLPGKYPQH
>TRBV25-1|.|TRBJ1-1
ASRPRQVTEAF
>TRBV4-1|once|TRBJ1-5
ASSSMVSRGNQPQH
>TRBV7-9|.|TRBJ2-3
ASSLGLAGGYVSTDTQY
>TRBV5-5|.|TRBJ2-5
ASSLVAGQSGETQY
>TRBV5-5|few|TRBJ2-3
ASSPGLAASTDTQY
>TRBV7-6|.|TRBJ1-2
ASSLGAGLGYYGYT
>TRBV10-1|.|TRBJ2-7
ASSDRAYEQY
>TRBV9|.|TRBJ2-4
ASSVSATGGNIQY
>TRBV6-5|.|TRBJ2-7
ASSRDRSSTYEQY
>TRBV2|.|TRBJ2-3
ASSARLAGGTDTQY
>TRBV6-5|few|TRBJ2-1
ASSYSPSGNFNEQF
>TRBV7-2|.|TRBJ2-1
ASSSFRDYQIYNEQF
>TRBV7-9|.|TRBJ2-2
SSSLYTGGGTGELF
>TRBV29-1|.|TRBJ2-2
SVQGMGGTGELF
>TRBV5-1|.|TRBJ2-1
ASSLAIAGGHNEQF
>TRBV27|few|TRBJ2-7
ASSLNRGSGGEQY
>TRBV7-6|.|TRBJ1-1
ASSLWGSNTEAF
>TRBV9|.|TRBJ2-1
ASSVEGRGRGRV
>TRBV10-3|.|TRBJ2-1
AISVATSYNEQF
>TRBV6-5|few|TRBJ2-1
ASSYGGLLLQF
>TRBV21-1|few|TRBJ2-7
ASIPGYRDYEQY
>TRBV4-1|.|TRBJ1-2
ASSHPGQLSANYGYT
>TRBV6-5|.|TRBJ2-7
ASTYSGGSSYEQY
>TRBV4-1|.|TRBJ2-1
ASSPLGGGGDEQF
>TRBV6-6|.|TRBJ2-1
ASSYSRFNEQF
>TRBV4-2|once|TRBJ2-7
ASSQPGTSGTYEQY
>TRBV30|once|TRBJ1-4
AWGPPFSTNEKLF
>TRBV27|.|TRBJ1-6
ASSSLGENNSPLH
>TRBV6-5|.|TRBJ2-7
ASSYWRESYEQY
>TRBV10-3|medium-sized|TRBJ2-3
AIRPGLAVTDTQY
>TRBV11-3|.|TRBJ2-5
ASSSKDGVETQY
>TRBV7-9|.|TRBJ2-7
ASSPDWVGSYEQY
>TRBV13|.|TRBJ1-5
ASSSRRGNQPQH
>TRBV27|.|TRBJ2-4
ASSSTTGNLAKNIQY
>TRBV7-9|.|TRBJ2-3
ASSAGLAPIDTQY
>TRBV7-9|few|TRBJ2-7
ASSLPPRGEQY
>TRBV5-1|.|TRBJ1-2
ASSLSGPGGGYT
>TRBV28|.|TRBJ2-3
ASTGAGALHPDTQY
>TRBV19|.|TRBJ2-7
ASNQGAGGEQY
>TRBV6-5|.|TRBJ2-1
ASTQGPDSHEQF
>TRBV27|once|TRBJ1-2
ASSHSGDGYT
>TRBV5-4|.|TRBJ1-4
ASGSTEGAEKLF
>TRBV5-1|.|TRBJ2-7
ASSVSPTAYEQY
>TRBV28|.|TRBJ2-3
ASSQTGTDTQY
>TRBV7-9|.|TRBJ1-6
ASSLEGPGSPLH
>TRBV11-3|few|TRBJ2-2
ASSLDPSGELF
>TRBV10-2|.|TRBJ1-3
ASSEYGPGQPGNTIY
>TRBV19|.|TRBJ2-3
ATRTRGDTDTQY